Below, one TCR beta chain is given with its context. V was clipped by 5 bases and J by 3 bases; unmatched bases: 6. The CDR3 has 15 residues. Germline V gene lookup returns CDR1 MNHEY and CDR2 SMNVEV (reference sequence). This sample is part of a study of control samples from healthy donors and cancer patients. Sequencing was performed with immunoSEQ multiplex PCR; in TCRdb, only in-frame clones are kept and a portion is missing. Seen here are more than 95,000 clones, roughly 90% observed once, and the top ten hold about 1.8%. Sequenced material: blood. The clonotype comes from a man in his late teens or twenties in good health. The rearrangement links TRBV27 to TRBJ1-3; TRBD1 aligns across 8 bases. CDR3 amino acids: CASSRRQGNGNTIYF. CDR3 bases: TGTGCCAGCAGTCGTCGACAGGGGAATGGAAACACCATATATTTT.